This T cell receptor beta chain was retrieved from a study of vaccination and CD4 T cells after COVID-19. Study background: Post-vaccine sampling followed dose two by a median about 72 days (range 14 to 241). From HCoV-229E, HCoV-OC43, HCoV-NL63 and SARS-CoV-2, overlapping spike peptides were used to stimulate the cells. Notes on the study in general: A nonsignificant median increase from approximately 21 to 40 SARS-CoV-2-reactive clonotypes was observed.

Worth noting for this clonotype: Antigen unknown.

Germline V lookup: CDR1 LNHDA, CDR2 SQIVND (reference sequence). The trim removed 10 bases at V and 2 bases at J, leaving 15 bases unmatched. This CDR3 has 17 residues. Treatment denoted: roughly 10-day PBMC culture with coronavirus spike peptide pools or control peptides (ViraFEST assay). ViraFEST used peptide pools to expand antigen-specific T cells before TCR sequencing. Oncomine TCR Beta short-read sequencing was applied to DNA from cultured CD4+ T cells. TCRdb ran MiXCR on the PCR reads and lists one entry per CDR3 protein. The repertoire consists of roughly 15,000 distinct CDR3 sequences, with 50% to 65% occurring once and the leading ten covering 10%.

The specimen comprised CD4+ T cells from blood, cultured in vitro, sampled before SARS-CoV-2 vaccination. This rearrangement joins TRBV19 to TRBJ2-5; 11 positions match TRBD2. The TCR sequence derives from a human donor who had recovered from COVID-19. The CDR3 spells CANIIDIGTSGQETQYF. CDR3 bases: TGTGCCAACATCATCGACATTGGGACTAGCGGACAAGAGACCCAGTACTTC.